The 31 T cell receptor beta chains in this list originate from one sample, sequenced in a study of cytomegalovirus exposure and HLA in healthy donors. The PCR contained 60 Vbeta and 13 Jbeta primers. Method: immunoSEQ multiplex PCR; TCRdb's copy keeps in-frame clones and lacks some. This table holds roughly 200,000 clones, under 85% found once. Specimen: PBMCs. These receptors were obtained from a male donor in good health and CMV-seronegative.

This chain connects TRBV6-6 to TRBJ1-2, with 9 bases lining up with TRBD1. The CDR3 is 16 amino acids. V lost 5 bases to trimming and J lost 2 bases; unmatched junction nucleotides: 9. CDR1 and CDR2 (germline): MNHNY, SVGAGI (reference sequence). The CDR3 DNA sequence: TGTGCCAGCAGTCCGACAGGGGGGACGACGAACTATGGCTACACCTTC. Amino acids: CASSPTGGTTNYGYTF.

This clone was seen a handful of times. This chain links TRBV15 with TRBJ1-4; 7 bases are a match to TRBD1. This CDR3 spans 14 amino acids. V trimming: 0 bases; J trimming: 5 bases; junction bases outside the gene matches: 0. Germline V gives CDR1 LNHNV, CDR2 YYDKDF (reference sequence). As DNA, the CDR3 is TGTGCCACCAGCAGAGACAGGGGGAATGAAAAACTGTTTTTT. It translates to CATSRDRGNEKLFF. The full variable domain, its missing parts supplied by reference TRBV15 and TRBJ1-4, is DAMVIQNPRYQVTQFGKPVTLSCSQTLNHNVMYWYQQKSSQAPKLLFHYYDKDFNNEADTPDNFQSRRPNTSFCFLDIRSPGLGDTAMYLCATSRDRGNEKLFFGSGTQLSVL.

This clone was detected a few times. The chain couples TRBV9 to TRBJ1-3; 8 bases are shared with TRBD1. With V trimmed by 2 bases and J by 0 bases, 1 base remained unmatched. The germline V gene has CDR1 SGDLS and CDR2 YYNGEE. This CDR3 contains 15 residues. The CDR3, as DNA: TGTGCCAGCAGCGTGGGGACAGGCTCTGGAAACACCATATATTTT. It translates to CASSVGTGSGNTIYF.

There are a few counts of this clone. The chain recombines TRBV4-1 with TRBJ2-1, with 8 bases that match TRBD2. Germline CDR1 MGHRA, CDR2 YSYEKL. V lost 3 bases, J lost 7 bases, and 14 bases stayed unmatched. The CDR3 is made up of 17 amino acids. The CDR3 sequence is CASSQGRGLEGRNEQFF. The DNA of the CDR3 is TGCGCCAGCAGCCAGGGGAGGGGACTAGAGGGCCGGAATGAGCAGTTCTTC.

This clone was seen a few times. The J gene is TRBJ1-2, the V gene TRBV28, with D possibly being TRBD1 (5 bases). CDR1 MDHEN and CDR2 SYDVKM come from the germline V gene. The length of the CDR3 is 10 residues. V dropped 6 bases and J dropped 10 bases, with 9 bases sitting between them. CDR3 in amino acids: CASRKGDYTF. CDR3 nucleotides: TGTGCCAGCAGAAAAGGGGACTACACCTTC.

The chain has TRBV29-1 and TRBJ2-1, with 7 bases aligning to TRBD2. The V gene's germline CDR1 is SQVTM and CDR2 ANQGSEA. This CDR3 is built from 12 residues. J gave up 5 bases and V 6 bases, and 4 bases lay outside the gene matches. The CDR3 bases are TGCAGCGTCGCCAGCGGGAACAATGAGCAGTTCTTC. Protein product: CSVASGNNEQFF.

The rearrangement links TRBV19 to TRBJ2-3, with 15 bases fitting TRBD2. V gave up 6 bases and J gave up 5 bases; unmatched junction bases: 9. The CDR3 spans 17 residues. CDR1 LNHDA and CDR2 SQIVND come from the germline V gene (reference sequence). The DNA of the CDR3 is TGTGCCAGTAGGCGGACTAGCGGGAGGGCCGGAGAAGATACGCAGTATTTT. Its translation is CASRRTSGRAGEDTQYF.

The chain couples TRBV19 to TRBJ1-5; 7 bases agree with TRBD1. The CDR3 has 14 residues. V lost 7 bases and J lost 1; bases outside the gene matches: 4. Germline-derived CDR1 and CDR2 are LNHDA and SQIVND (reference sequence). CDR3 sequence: CASTEDRSNQPQHF. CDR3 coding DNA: TGTGCCAGTACCGAGGACAGGAGCAATCAGCCCCAGCATTTT.

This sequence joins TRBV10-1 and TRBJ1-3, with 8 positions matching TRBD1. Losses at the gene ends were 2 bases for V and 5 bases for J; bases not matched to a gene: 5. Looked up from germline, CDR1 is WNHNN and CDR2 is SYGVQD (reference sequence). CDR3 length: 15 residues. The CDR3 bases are TGCGCCAGCAGTGAGAGCGGGACAGGACGAAACACCATATATTTT. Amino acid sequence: CASSESGTGRNTIYF.

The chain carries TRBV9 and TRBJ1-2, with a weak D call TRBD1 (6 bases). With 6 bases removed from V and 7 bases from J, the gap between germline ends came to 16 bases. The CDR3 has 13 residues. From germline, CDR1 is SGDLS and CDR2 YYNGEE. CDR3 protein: CASIKDSSGGYTF. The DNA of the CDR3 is TGTGCCAGCATCAAGGACAGTTCGGGTGGCTACACCTTC. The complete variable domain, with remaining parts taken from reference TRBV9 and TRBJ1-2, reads DSGVTQTPKHLITATGQRVTLRCSPRSGDLSVYWYQQSLDQGLQFLIQYYNGEERAKGNILERFSAQQFPDLHSELNLSSLELGDSALYFCASIKDSSGGYTFGSGTRLTVV.

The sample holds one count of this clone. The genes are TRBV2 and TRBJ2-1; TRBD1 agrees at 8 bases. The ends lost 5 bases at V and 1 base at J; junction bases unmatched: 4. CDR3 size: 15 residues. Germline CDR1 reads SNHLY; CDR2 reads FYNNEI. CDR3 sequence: CASSSWDRSYNEQFF. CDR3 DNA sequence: TGTGCCAGCAGTAGTTGGGACAGGTCCTACAATGAGCAGTTCTTC.

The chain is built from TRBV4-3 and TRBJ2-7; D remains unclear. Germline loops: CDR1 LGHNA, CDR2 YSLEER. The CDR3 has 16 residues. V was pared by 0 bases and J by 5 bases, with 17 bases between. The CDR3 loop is CASSQERRMTRDEQYF. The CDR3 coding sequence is TGCGCCAGCAGCCAAGAACGGCGGATGACCCGGGACGAGCAGTACTTC.

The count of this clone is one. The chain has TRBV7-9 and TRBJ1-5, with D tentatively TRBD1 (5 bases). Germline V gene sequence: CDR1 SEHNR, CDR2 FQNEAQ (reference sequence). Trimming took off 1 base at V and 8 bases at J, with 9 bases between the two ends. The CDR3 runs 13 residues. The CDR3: CASSLVWGEPQHF. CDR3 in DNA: TGTGCCAGCAGCTTAGTGTGGGGGGAGCCCCAGCATTTT.

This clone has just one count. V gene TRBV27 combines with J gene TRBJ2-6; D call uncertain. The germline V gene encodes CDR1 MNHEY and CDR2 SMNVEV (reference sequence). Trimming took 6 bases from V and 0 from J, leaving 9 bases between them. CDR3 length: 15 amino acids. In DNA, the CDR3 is TGTGCCAGCAGCCCACAAACCTCTGGGGCCAACGTCCTGACTTTC. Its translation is CASSPQTSGANVLTF.

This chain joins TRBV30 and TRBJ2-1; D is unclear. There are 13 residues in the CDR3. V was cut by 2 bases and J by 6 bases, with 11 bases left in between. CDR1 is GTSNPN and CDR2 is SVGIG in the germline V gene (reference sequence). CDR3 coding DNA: TGTGCCTGGAGTCTCCCAGCTAGCAATGAGCAGTTCTTC. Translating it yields CAWSLPASNEQFF.

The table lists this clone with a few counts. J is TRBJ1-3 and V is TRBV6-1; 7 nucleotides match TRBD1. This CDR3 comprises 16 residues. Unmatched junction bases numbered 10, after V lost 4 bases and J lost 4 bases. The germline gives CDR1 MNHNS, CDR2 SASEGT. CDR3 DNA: TGTGCCAGCAGTGGGTTGACAGGGAGATTCGGAAACACCATATATTTT. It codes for CASSGLTGRFGNTIYF.

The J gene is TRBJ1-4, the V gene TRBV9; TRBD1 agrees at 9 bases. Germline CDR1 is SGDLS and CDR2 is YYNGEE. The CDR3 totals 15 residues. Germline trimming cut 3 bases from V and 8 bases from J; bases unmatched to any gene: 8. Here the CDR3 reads CASSGPGQGKEKLFF. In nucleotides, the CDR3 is TGTGCCAGCAGCGGACCGGGACAGGGAAAAGAAAAACTGTTTTTT.

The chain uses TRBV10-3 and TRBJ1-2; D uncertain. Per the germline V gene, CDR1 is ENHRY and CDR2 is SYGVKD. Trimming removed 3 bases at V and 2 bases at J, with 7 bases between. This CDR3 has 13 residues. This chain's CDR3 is CAISERENYGYTF. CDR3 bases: TGTGCCATCAGTGAAAGAGAGAACTATGGCTACACCTTC.

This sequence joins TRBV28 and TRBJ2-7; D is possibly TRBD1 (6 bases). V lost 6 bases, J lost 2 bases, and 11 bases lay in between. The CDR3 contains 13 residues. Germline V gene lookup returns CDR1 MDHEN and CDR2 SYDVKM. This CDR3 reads CASSGQPAYEQYF. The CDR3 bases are TGTGCCAGCAGCGGACAGCCCGCCTACGAGCAGTACTTC.

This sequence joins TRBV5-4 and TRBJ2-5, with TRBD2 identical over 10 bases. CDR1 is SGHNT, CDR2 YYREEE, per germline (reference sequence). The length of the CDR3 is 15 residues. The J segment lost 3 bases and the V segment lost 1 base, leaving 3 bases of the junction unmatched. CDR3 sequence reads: CASSLILAGEETQYF. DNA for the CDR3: TGTGCCAGCAGCTTGATCCTAGCGGGGGAAGAGACCCAGTACTTC. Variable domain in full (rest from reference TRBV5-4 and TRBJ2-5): ETGVTQSPTHLIKTRGQQVTLRCSSQSGHNTVSWYQQALGQGPQFIFQYYREEENGRGNFPPRFSGLQFPNYSSELNVNALELDDSALYLCASSLILAGEETQYFGPGTRLLVL.

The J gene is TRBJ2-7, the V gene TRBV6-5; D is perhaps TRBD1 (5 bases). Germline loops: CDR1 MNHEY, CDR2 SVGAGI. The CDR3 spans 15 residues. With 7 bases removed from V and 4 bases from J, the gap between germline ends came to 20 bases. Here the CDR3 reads CASTYCREVWYEQYF. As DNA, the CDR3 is TGTGCCAGCACCTACTGCAGGGAAGTTTGGTACGAGCAGTACTTC.

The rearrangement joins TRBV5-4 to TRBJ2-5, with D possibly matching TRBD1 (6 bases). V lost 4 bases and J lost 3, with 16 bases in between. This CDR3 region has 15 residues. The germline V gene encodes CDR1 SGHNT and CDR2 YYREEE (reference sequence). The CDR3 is CASSRTGQGKETQYF. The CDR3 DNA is TGTGCCAGCAGCCGGACCGGGCAGGGGAAAGAGACCCAGTACTTC.

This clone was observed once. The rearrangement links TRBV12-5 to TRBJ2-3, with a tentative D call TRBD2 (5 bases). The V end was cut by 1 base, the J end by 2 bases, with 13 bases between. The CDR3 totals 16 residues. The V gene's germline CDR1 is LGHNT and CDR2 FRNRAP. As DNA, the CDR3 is TGTGCTAGTGGTTTGGGGTCCAGCGGACTCACAGATACGCAGTATTTT. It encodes CASGLGSSGLTDTQYF.

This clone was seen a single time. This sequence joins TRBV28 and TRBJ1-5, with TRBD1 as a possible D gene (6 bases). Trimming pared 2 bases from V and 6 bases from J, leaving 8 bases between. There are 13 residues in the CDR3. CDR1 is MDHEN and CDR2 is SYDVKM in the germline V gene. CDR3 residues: CASSLMGAQPQHF. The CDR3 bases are TGTGCCAGCAGTTTAATGGGGGCTCAGCCCCAGCATTTT.

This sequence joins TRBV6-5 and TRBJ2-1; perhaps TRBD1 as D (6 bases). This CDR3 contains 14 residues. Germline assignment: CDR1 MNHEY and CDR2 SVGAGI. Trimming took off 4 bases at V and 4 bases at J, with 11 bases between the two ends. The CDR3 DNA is TGTGCCAGCAGTTTACGACAGGCGTACAATGAGCAGTTCTTC. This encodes CASSLRQAYNEQFF.

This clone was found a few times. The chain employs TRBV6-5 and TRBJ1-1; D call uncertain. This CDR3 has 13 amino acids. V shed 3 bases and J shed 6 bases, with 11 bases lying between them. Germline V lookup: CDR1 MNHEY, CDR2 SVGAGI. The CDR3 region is CASSYAGLPEAFF. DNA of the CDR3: TGTGCCAGCAGTTATGCGGGGTTGCCTGAAGCTTTCTTT.

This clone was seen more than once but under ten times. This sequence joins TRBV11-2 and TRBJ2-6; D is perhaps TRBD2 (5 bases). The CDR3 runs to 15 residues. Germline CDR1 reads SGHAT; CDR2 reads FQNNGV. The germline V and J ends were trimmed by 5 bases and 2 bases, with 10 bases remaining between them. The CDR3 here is CASSPKRAGANVLTF. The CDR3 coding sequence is TGTGCCAGCAGCCCCAAGAGGGCTGGGGCCAACGTCCTGACTTTC.

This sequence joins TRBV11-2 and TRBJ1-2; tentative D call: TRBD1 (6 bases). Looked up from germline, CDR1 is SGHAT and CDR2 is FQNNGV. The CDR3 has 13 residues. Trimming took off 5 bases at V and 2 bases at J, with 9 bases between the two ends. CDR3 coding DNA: TGTGCCAGCAGCCCACAGGGAAACTATGGCTACACCTTC. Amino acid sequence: CASSPQGNYGYTF.

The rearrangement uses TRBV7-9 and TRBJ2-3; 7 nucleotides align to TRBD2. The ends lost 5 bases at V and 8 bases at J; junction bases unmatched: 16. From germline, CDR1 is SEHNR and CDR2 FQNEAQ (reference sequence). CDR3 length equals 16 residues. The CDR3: CASSPQIGLGLGTQYF. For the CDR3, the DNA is TGTGCCAGCAGCCCCCAGATAGGACTAGGACTCGGTACGCAGTATTTT.

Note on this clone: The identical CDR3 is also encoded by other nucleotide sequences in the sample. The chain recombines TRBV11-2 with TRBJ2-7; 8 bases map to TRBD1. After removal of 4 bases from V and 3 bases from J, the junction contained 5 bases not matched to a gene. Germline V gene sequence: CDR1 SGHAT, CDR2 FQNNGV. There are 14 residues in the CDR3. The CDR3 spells CASSYGQGLYEQYF. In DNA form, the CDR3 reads TGTGCCAGCAGCTACGGACAGGGCCTCTACGAGCAGTACTTC.

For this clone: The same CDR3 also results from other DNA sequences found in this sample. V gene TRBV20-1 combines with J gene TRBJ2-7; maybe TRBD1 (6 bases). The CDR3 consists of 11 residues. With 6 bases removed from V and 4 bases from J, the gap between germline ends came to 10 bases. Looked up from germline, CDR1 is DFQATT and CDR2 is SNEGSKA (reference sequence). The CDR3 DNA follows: TGCAGTGCATCGCAGGGGTACGAGCAGTACTTC. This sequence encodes CSASQGYEQYF.